The next 31 T cell receptor beta chains were all read from a single sample in a study of identical twins. TCRdb itself ran the 5' RACE reads through MiXCR, one entry per CDR3 protein. The sample records 1,800,000 or so distinct CDR3 sequences, about 31% being singletons. The sample taken for sequencing was cord blood. These TCRs come from a newborn girl in good health.

Only a few counts were recorded for this clonotype. The CDR3 reads CASSLGRMTEQYF. Here the CDR3 DNA reads TGTGCCAGCAGCTTAGGACGAATGACCGAGCAGTACTTC. V usage is TRBV11-2 and J usage is TRBJ2-7; the D is unclear. CDR3 size: 13 residues. V lost 1 base and J 6 bases, leaving 10 bases between the germline ends. Germline V gives CDR1 SGHAT, CDR2 FQNNGV.

A few counts support this clonotype. The J gene is TRBJ2-7, the V gene TRBV20-1; D possibly corresponds to TRBD1 (6 bases). The CDR3 has 14 amino acids. The germline CDR1 and CDR2 sequences are DFQATT and SNEGSKA (reference sequence). Trimming cost V 6 bases and J 0 bases, with 15 bases left between them. The CDR3 coding sequence is TGCAGTGCCCCTGACAGGCCCAGCTCCTACGAGCAGTACTTC. Residues: CSAPDRPSSYEQYF.

This chain connects TRBV2 to TRBJ2-4; tentative D call: TRBD1 (6 bases). This CDR3 is built from 16 residues. V lost 8 bases, J lost 0 bases, and 17 bases lay in between. Germline loops: CDR1 SNHLY, CDR2 FYNNEI. For the CDR3, the DNA is TGTGCCAGCGGCATGGACAGCTTATTAGCCAAAAACATTCAGTACTTC. Encoded protein: CASGMDSLLAKNIQYF.

This clonotype showed up just a few times. The genes are TRBV20-1 and TRBJ2-7; 11 nucleotides line up with TRBD2. In germline, CDR1 is DFQATT, CDR2 SNEGSKA (reference sequence). The CDR3 runs 13 residues. V lost 6 bases, J lost 7 bases, and 8 bases stayed unmatched. The CDR3 DNA follows: TGCAGTGCCCGACTAGCGGGGCAAAATGAGCAGTACTTC. Encoded protein: CSARLAGQNEQYF.

Many counts were recorded for this clonotype. V is TRBV10-3 and J is TRBJ2-3; maybe TRBD2 (6 bases). The germline gives CDR1 ENHRY, CDR2 SYGVKD. V shed 2 bases and J shed 6 bases, with 18 bases lying between them. The CDR3 contains 16 residues. The CDR3 region has the DNA TGTGCCATCAGTGAGCCGGGCGGGAAAGGGTACGATACGCAGTATTTT. This encodes CAISEPGGKGYDTQYF.

Ten or more counts support this clonotype. The chain combines TRBV6-5 with TRBJ1-2; 7 nucleotides line up with TRBD1. This CDR3 spans 13 amino acids. Unmatched junction bases numbered 6, after V lost 7 bases and J lost 4 bases. CDR1 is MNHEY, CDR2 SVGAGI, per germline. CDR3 region: CASKGQPFYGYTF. Written as DNA, the CDR3 is TGTGCCAGCAAGGGACAGCCCTTCTATGGCTACACCTTC.

J is TRBJ2-7 and V is TRBV20-1; 10 bases agree with TRBD1. The CDR3 runs to 14 residues. With 4 bases clipped from V and 2 bases from J, the junction kept 5 bases outside the gene matches. Per germline, CDR1 DFQATT and CDR2 SNEGSKA (reference sequence). This CDR3 reads CSAMDRGNPYEQYF. CDR3 bases: TGCAGTGCTATGGACAGGGGGAATCCCTACGAGCAGTACTTC.

The gene calls are TRBV10-3 and TRBJ2-6; 11 bases are a match to TRBD1. Germline values: CDR1 ENHRY, CDR2 SYGVKD. The CDR3 is 19 amino acids. Trimming at V came to 0 bases and at J to 3 bases, leaving 7 bases not matched to a gene. CDR3 coding DNA: TGTGCCATCAGTGAGTCCTCGGACAGGGGGCATTTTGGGGCCAACGTCCTGACTTTC. It is translated as CAISESSDRGHFGANVLTF.

The sample holds a few counts of this clonotype. This sequence joins TRBV20-1 and TRBJ2-7; D not certain. V gave up 6 bases and J gave up 3 bases, with 21 bases separating them. From germline, CDR1 is DFQATT and CDR2 SNEGSKA (reference sequence). The CDR3 is 15 amino acids. Here the CDR3 DNA reads TGCAGTGCCCCCGCCCCAGGCAGGCACGACTACGAGCAGTACTTC. It encodes CSAPAPGRHDYEQYF.

This clonotype was detected many times. V and J are TRBV29-1 and TRBJ2-1; no clear D. This CDR3 is built from 9 residues. Trimming left V 3 bases short and J 6 bases short, with 0 bases between. Germline CDR1 and CDR2: SQVTM and ANQGSEA. CDR3: CSVDNEQFF. The CDR3, as DNA: TGCAGCGTTGACAATGAGCAGTTCTTC.

This clonotype has a handful of counts. The chain recombines TRBV7-9 with TRBJ2-1, with 10 bases that match TRBD2. The CDR3 covers 16 residues. The V gene's germline CDR1 is SEHNR and CDR2 FQNEAQ (reference sequence). The trim removed 1 base at V and 8 bases at J, leaving 8 bases unmatched. The CDR3 DNA reads as TGTGCCAGCAGCTTAGGGGGACTAGCGTCCGGTGATGAGCAGTTCTTC. Its protein is CASSLGGLASGDEQFF.

The count of this clonotype is one. At one boundary the junction diverges from the germline segment, which might be a read error. The chain combines TRBV5-1 with TRBJ1-6, with TRBD1 matching over 7 bases. The CDR3 covers 14 residues. From germline, CDR1 is SGHRS and CDR2 YFSETQ. CDR3 DNA sequence: TGCGCCAGCAGCACCGACAGGGAAGATTCACCCCCCCACTTT. Translation gives CASSTDREDSPPHF.

V usage is TRBV7-8 and J usage is TRBJ2-7; unclear D gene. Germline loops: CDR1 SGHVS, CDR2 FQNEAQ. The CDR3 runs to 16 residues. Trimming shortened V by 5 bases and J by 2 bases, and 19 bases separated the two germline ends. The CDR3 DNA sequence: TGTGCCAGCAGCCTTCCCGCCCCTATCCGTCCCTACGAGCAGTACTTC. Translation gives CASSLPAPIRPYEQYF.

Comment on this clonotype: The conserved closing phenylalanine or tryptophan is absent in this CDR3, likely reflecting a read error. This sequence joins TRBV12-3 or TRBV12-4 and TRBJ2-1, with TRBD2 as a possible D gene (5 bases). This CDR3 region has 17 residues. Deletions cut 3 bases from V and 5 bases from J, with 20 bases between. The CDR3 reads CASSLAASLSTHNEQFI. DNA for the CDR3: TGTGCCAGCAGTTTGGCCGCTAGCCTGTCGACACACAATGAGCAGTTCATC.

There are many counts of this clonotype. One end of the junction varies from germline; a read error may be responsible. The rearrangement uses TRBV4-1 and TRBJ2-7; TRBD2 matches 13 bases. Germline CDR1 reads MGHRA; CDR2 reads YSYEKL. There are 13 residues in the CDR3. In DNA, the CDR3 is TGTGCCAGCAGCCGGACTAGCGGGAGCGAGCAGTACTTC. Translating it yields CASSRTSGSEQYF.

This clonotype appeared a few times. V usage is TRBV5-1 and J usage is TRBJ1-2, with 8 bases lining up with TRBD1. Per germline, CDR1 SGHRS and CDR2 YFSETQ. This CDR3 is 14 amino acids long. V was pared by 2 bases and J by 10 bases, with 10 bases of the junction left unmatched. The CDR3 nucleotides are TGCGCCAGCAGCTTCTTATGGACAGGGTACGTCTACACCTTC. Its protein is CASSFLWTGYVYTF. Using reference TRBV5-1 and TRBJ1-2 for the parts outside the CDR3, the full variable domain is KAGVTQTPRYLIKTRGQQVTLSCSPISGHRSVSWYQQTPGQGLQFLFEYFSETQRNKGNFPGRFSGRQFSNSRSEMNVSTLELGDSALYLCASSFLWTGYVYTFGSGTRLTVV.

The rearrangement links TRBV7-2 to TRBJ1-5, with D possibly matching TRBD1 (5 bases). Trimming took off 6 bases at V and 3 bases at J, with 15 bases between the two ends. Germline V CDR1 and CDR2: SGHTA, FQGNSA. CDR3 length equals 15 residues. The CDR3 sequence is CASSLLTVPNQPQHF. The DNA of the CDR3 is TGTGCCAGCAGTCTCTTGACAGTTCCCAATCAGCCCCAGCATTTT.

The chain is built from TRBV20-1 and TRBJ1-2; TRBD1 matches at 7 bases. The V gene end was trimmed by 5 bases and the J gene end by 8 bases; junction bases not matched to a gene: 14. CDR1 and CDR2 from the germline V gene are DFQATT and SNEGSKA (reference sequence). This CDR3 is built from 14 residues. CDR3 sequence reads: CSALLHRGGGGYTF. In nucleotides, the CDR3 is TGCAGTGCTCTCCTCCACAGGGGAGGGGGGGGCTACACCTTC.

This clonotype has a handful of counts. This chain links TRBV7-2 with TRBJ2-7; 11 positions match TRBD2. The CDR3 has 17 residues. V lost 2 bases and J lost 0; bases outside the gene matches: 6. Germline assignment: CDR1 SGHTA and CDR2 FQGNSA. DNA for the CDR3: TGTGCCAGCAGCTTACCGACTAGCGGGAAGTCCTCCTACGAGCAGTACTTC. Protein product: CASSLPTSGKSSYEQYF. Full variable domain (missing parts from reference TRBV7-2 and TRBJ2-7): GAGVSQSPSNKVTEKGKDVELRCDPISGHTALYWYRQSLGQGLEFLIYFQGNSAPDKSGLPSDRFSAERTGGSVSTLTIQRTQQEDSAVYLCASSLPTSGKSSYEQYFGPGTRLTVT.

This sequence joins TRBV5-1 and TRBJ2-3; 12 nucleotides agree with TRBD2. The V gene's germline CDR1 is SGHRS and CDR2 YFSETQ. The CDR3 is 21 residues long. J lost 6 bases, V lost 3 bases, and 23 bases had no gene match. Here the CDR3 reads CASSSFWDRDFLAGGPDTQYF. The DNA for the CDR3 is TGCGCCAGCAGCTCCTTCTGGGACAGGGATTTTCTAGCGGGGGGGCCGGATACGCAGTATTTT.

V gene TRBV20-1 combines with J gene TRBJ1-4; 9 bases are shared with TRBD1. V lost 6 bases, J lost 7 bases, and 9 bases stayed unmatched. Germline V lookup: CDR1 DFQATT, CDR2 SNEGSKA (reference sequence). This CDR3 is built from 14 residues. The CDR3 reads CSALGDRAIEKLFF. The CDR3 bases are TGCAGTGCGTTGGGGGACAGGGCCATTGAAAAACTGTTTTTT.

In this sample, this clonotype turned up many times. The chain links TRBV7-2 to TRBJ2-5; D not certain. This CDR3 region has 13 residues. Germline V gene lookup returns CDR1 SGHTA and CDR2 FQGNSA. Trimming removed 1 base from V and 2 bases from J, with 5 bases in between. The CDR3 DNA sequence: TGTGCCAGCAGCTTAGTTGTTCAAGAGACCCAGTACTTC. It codes for CASSLVVQETQYF.

The chain employs TRBV14 and TRBJ2-1, with 7 bases lining up with TRBD2. Germline V CDR1 and CDR2: SGHDN, FVKESK. CDR3 length: 15 residues. The ends lost 3 bases at V and 4 bases at J; junction bases unmatched: 6. The CDR3 coding sequence is TGTGCCAGCAGCCACCGATCGGGGGGTTACAATGAGCAGTTCTTC. Protein product: CASSHRSGGYNEQFF.

On this clonotype itself: One junction end disagrees with the germline gene, perhaps due to a read error. The chain couples TRBV30 to TRBJ1-1; the D gene is possibly TRBD1 (5 bases). The CDR3 is 13 amino acids. Germline CDR1 GTSNPN, CDR2 SVGIG (reference sequence). The CDR3: CAWSGQLNTEVFF. Written as DNA, the CDR3 is TGTGCCTGGAGTGGACAGCTGAACACTGAAGTTTTCTTT.

The V and J genes are TRBV12-3 or TRBV12-4 and TRBJ2-7; 8 nucleotides agree with TRBD2. V shed 0 bases and J 7 bases; nucleotides not matched to a gene: 11. This CDR3 is 16 amino acids long. The CDR3 bases are TGTGCCAGCAGTTTAGCGCTAAGCGGGGGAGTCCATGAGCAGTACTTC. Translating it yields CASSLALSGGVHEQYF.

The chain uses TRBV7-9 and TRBJ1-2, with 7 nucleotides matching TRBD1. Trimming cost V 3 bases and J 4 bases; bases outside gene matches: 11. The germline gives CDR1 SEHNR, CDR2 FQNEAQ (reference sequence). There are 16 residues in the CDR3. The CDR3 reads CASSLVTGTALYGYTF. The CDR3 region has the DNA TGTGCCAGCAGCTTGGTCACCGGGACAGCCCTCTATGGCTACACCTTC.

This clonotype has a handful of counts. The V call is TRBV24-1, the J call TRBJ2-5; D is ambiguous. V lost 3 bases and J lost 0, with 7 bases in between. The CDR3 runs 14 residues. The germline CDR1 and CDR2 sequences are KGHDR and SFDVKD. The CDR3 coding sequence is TGTGCCACCAGTGATCGACACCACCAAGAGACCCAGTACTTC. Translated, it gives CATSDRHHQETQYF.

The sample holds a few counts of this clonotype. The V gene is TRBV29-1, the J gene TRBJ2-1; tentatively, D is TRBD2 (5 bases). The closer fit of TRBJ2-7 to the DNA end suggests the J call may be wrong. Germline loops: CDR1 SQVTM, CDR2 ANQGSEA. The CDR3 consists of 14 residues. In nucleotides, the CDR3 is TGCAGCGTGCCCGGGATTAGCTCCTACAATGAGCAGTACTTC. Amino acids: CSVPGISSYNEQYF.

The V gene is TRBV20-1, the J gene TRBJ2-3; TRBD2 matches 11 bases. The CDR3 is 15 amino acids. CDR1 is DFQATT and CDR2 is SNEGSKA in the germline V gene (reference sequence). After removal of 3 bases from V and 2 bases from J, the junction contained 4 bases not matched to a gene. For the CDR3, the DNA is TGCAGTGCTAGGGGACTAGCGGCCAACACAGATACGCAGTATTTT. Encoded protein: CSARGLAANTDTQYF.

This chain links TRBV24-1 with TRBJ2-1; D gene unclear. V lost 9 bases and J 9 bases, leaving 11 bases between the germline ends. Germline assignment: CDR1 KGHDR and CDR2 SFDVKD. The CDR3 is 11 residues long. This chain's CDR3 is CATEAVGEQFF. The CDR3 nucleotides are TGTGCCACCGAGGCGGTGGGTGAGCAGTTCTTC.

This clonotype was recorded a few times. V is TRBV7-9 and J is TRBJ1-6, with D maybe TRBD1 (6 bases). In germline, CDR1 is SEHNR, CDR2 FQNEAQ (reference sequence). The CDR3 is made up of 14 amino acids. Trimming stripped 3 bases from V and 6 bases from J, with 9 bases between. The CDR3 coding sequence is TGTGCCAGCAGCTTGCTAGGGGGTAATTCACCCCTCCACTTT. Its translation is CASSLLGGNSPLHF.